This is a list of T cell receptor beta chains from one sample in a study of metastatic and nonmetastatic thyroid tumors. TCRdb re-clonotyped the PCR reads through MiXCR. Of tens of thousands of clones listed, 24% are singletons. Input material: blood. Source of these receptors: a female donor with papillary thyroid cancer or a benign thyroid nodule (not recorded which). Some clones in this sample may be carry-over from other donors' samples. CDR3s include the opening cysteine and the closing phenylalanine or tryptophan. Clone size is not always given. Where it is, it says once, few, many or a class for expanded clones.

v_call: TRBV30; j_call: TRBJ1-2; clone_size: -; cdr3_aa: CAFEGGHYGYTF
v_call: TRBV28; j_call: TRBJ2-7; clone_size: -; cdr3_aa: CASISAVTSGSYEQYF
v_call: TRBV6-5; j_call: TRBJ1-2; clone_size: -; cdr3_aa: CASSYLGRYGYTF
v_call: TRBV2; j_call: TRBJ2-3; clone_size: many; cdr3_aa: CASSDSSTDTQYF
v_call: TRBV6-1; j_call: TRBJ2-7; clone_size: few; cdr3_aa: CASSEAPVYEQYF
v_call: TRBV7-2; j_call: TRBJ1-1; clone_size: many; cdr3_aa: CASSWDPNTEAFF
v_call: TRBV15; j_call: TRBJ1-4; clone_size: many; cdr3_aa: CATSRDSLGTGSEKLFF
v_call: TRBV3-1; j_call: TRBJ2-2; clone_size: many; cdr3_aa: CASSQGDRDTGELFF
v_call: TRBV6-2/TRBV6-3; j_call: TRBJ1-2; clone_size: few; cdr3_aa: CASSYIGQQGATNYGYTF
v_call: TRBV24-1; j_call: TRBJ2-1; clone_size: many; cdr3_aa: CATSDWTQRRFF
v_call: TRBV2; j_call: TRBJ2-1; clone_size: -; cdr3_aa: CASSEGLAGESYNEQFF
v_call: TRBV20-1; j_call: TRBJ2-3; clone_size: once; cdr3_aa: CSARVGQVTSTDTQYF
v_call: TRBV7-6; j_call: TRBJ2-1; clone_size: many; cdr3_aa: CASRQESGDHNEQFF
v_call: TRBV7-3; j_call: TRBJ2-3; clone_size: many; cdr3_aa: CASSLSALDTQYF
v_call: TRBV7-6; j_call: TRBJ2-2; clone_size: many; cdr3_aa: CASSLGSNTGELFF
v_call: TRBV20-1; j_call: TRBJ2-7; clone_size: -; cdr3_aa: CSAEPSGRDYEQYF
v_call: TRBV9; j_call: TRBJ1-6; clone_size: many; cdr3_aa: CASSVSRANSPLHF
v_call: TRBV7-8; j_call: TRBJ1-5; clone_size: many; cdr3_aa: CASSLGQAGNQPQHF
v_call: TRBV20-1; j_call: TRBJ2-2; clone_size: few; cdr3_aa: CRGCIHTGTSGSGSGQLFF
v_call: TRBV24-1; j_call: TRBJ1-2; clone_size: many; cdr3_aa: CATSEADREYGYTF
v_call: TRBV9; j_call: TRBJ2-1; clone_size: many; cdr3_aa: CASSGPSSSGEQFF
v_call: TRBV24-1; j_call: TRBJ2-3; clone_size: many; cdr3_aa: CATSETSGRAGDTQYF
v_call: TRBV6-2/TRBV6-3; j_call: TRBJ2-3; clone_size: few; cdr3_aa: CASRSRRQMGRDTQYF
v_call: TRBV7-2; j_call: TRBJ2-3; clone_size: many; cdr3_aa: CASSLAPGLAPTPQYF
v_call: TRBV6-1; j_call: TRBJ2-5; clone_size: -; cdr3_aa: CASSEEGQRGGETQYF
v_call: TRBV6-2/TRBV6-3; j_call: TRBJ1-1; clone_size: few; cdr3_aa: CASSYLSGPTRAFF
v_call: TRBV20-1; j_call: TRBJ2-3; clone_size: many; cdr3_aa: CSARPGLAGGRDTQYF
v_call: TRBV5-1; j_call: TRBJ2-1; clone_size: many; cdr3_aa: CASSQGASNNEQFF
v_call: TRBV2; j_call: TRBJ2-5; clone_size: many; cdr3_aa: CASDGLAGETQYF
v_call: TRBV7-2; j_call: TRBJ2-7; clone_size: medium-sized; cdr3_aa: CASSLDSGNYEQYF
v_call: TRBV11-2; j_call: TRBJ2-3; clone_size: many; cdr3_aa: CASSLRLDTQYF
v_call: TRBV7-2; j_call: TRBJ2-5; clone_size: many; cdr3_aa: CASSQGWGGAIGTQYF
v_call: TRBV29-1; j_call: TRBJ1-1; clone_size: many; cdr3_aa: CSVESFSTEAFF
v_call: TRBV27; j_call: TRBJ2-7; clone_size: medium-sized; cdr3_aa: CASSCVRKAELDYEQYF
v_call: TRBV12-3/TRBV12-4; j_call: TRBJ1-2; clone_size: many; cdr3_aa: CASRGDRIGDGYTF
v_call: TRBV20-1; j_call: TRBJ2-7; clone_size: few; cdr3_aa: CSATSPSGKGYEQYF
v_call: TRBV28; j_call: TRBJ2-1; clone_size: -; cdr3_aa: CASRTGGPHEQFF
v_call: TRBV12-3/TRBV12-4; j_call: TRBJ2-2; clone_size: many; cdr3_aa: CASSPGRTNGGELFF
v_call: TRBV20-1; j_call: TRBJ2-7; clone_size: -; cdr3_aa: CGAHSLGTNYEQYF
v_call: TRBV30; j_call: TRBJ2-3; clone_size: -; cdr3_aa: CAWRFGSGGPGTQYF
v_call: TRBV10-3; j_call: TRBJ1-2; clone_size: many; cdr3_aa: CAISAGGRGDGYTF
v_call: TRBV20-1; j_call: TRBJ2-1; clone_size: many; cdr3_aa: CSARDQGNVNEQFF
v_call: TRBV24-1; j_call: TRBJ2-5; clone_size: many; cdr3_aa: CATSGGEPGRQETQYF
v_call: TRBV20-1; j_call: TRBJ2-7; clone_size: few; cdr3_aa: CSASPGTRSSYEQYF
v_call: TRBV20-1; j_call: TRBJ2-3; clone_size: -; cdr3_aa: CSSPTDYRVTTDTQYF
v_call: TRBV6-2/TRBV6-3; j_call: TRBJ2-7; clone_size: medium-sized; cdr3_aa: CASSYGQGGYEQYF
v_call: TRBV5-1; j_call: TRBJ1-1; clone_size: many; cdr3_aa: CASSLEGGTTEAFF
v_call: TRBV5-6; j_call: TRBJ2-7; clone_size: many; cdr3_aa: CASSSGLQNSYEQYF
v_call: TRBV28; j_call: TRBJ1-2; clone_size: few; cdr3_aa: CASSLQPLGDRRFYGYTF
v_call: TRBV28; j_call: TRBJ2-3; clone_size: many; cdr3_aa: CASSDFEQGQADTQYF
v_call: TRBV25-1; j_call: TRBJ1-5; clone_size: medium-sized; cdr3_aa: CASSESPGDSNQPQHF
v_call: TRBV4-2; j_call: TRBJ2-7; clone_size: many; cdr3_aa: CASSRDYGQTSYEQYF
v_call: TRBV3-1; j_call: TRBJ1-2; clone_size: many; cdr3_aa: CASSQAADRGYYGYTF
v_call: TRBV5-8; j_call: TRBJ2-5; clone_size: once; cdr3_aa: CASSLGMGQGETHYF
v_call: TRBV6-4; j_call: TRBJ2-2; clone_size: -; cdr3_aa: CASSSGNTGELFF
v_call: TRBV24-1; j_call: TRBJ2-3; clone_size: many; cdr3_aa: CATSGARDTDTQYF